This TCR beta chain was found in a study of blood T cell repertoires in COVID-19. As for the study in general: From T cells, B-cell-depleted T cells, or PBMCs came the material, which was cDNA or gDNA.

The count of this clone is one. Under the authors' procedure: Amplified reference gene primers provided the basis for estimating nucleated cell counts. Assay: immunoSEQ multiplex PCR; the TCRdb copy retains only in-frame clones and omits some. V, J and clone size derive from that table, while D and trimming were established from the DNA sequence. In the table there are around 15,000 clones, less than 90% of which are singletons. The CDR3 has 16 amino acids. Trimming pared 7 bases from V and 2 bases from J, leaving 19 bases between. Germline CDR1 and CDR2: LGHDT and YNNKEL (reference sequence). This chain links TRBV3-1 (or the pseudogene TRBV3-2) with TRBJ2-3; weak D call: TRBD2 (5 bases). Sequencing was performed on peripheral blood. The clonotype comes from a man in his forties with active or convalescent COVID-19. The CDR3 DNA sequence: TGTGCCAGCACCCGGGGTGGCCAGGATCACACAGATACGCAGTATTTT. It specifies CASTRGGQDHTDTQYF.